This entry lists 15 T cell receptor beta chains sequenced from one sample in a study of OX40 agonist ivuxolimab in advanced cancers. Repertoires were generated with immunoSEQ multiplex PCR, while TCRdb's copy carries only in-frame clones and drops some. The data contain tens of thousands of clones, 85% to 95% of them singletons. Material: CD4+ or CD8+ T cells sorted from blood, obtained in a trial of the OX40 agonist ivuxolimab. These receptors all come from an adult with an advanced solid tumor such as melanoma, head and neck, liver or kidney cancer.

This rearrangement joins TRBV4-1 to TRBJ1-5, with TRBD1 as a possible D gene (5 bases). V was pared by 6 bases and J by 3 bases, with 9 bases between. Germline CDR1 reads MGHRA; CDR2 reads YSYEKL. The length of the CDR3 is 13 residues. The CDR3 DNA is TGCGCCAGCAGTAAGACAGACAATCAGCCCCAGCATTTT. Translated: CASSKTDNQPQHF.

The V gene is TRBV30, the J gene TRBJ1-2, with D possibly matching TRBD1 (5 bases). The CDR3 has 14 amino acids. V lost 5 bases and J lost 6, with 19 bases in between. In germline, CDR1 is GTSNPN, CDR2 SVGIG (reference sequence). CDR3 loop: CAWAGPGPWDGYTF. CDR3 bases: TGTGCCTGGGCAGGGCCGGGTCCATGGGATGGCTACACCTTC.

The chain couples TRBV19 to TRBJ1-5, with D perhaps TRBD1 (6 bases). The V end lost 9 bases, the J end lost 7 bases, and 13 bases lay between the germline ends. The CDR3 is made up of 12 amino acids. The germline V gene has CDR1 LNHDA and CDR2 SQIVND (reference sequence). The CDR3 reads CASLGGVQPQHF. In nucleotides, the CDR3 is TGTGCCAGCTTAGGGGGAGTGCAGCCCCAGCATTTT. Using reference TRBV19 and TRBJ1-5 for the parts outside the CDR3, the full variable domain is DGGITQSPKYLFRKEGQNVTLSCEQNLNHDAMYWYRQDPGQGLRLIYYSQIVNDFQKGDIAEGYSVSREKKESFPLTVTSAQKNPTAFYLCASLGGVQPQHFGDGTRLSIL.

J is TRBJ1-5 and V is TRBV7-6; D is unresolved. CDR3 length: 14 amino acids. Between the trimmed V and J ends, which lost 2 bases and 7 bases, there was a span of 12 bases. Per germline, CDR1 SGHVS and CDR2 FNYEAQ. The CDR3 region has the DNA TGTGCCAGCAGCTTAATTCTTAAAGGGCAGCCCCAGCATTTT. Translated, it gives CASSLILKGQPQHF.

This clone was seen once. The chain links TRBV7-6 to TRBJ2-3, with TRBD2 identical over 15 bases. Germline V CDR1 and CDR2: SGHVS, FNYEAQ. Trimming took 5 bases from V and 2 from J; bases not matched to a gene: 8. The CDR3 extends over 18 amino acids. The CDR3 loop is CASSPGLAGGGSTDTQYF. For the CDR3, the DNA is TGTGCCAGCAGCCCCGGACTAGCGGGAGGGGGGTCCACAGATACGCAGTATTTT.

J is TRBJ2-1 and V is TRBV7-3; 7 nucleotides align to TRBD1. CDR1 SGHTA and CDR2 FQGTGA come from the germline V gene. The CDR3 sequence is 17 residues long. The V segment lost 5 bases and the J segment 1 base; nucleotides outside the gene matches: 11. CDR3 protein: CASSGGPTDRSYNEQFF. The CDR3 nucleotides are TGTGCCAGCAGCGGCGGCCCCACGGACAGGTCCTACAATGAGCAGTTCTTC.

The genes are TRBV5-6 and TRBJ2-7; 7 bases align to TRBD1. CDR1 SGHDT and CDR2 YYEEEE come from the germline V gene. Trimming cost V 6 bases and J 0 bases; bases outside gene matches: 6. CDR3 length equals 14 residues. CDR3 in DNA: TGTGCCAGCAAAAAGACAGGGAACTCCTACGAGCAGTACTTC. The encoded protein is CASKKTGNSYEQYF.

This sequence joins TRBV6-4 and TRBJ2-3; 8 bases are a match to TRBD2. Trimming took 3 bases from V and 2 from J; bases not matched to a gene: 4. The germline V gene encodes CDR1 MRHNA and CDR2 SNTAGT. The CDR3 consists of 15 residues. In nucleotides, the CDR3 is TGTGCCAGCAGTGAGTCGGGGGGGGCCACAGATACGCAGTATTTT. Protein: CASSESGGATDTQYF.

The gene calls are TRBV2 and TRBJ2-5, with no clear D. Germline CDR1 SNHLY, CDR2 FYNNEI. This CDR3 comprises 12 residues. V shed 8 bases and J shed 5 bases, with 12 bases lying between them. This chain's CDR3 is CASLGMEETQYF. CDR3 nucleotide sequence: TGTGCCAGCTTGGGGATGGAGGAGACCCAGTACTTC.

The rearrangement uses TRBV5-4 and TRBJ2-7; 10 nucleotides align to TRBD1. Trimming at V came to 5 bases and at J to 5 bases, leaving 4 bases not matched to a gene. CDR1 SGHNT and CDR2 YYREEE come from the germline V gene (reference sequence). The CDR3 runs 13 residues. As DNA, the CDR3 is TGTGCCAGCAGTGTGGACAGGGGGGACGAGCAGTACTTC. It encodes CASSVDRGDEQYF.

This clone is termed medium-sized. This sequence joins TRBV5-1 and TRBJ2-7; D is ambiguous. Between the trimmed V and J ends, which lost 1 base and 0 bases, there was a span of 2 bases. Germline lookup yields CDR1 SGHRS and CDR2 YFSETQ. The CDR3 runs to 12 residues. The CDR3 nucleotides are TGCGCCAGCAGCTTGAACTCCTACGAGCAGTACTTC. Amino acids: CASSLNSYEQYF. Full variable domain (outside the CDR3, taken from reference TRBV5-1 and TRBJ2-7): KAGVTQTPRYLIKTRGQQVTLSCSPISGHRSVSWYQQTPGQGLQFLFEYFSETQRNKGNFPGRFSGRQFSNSRSEMNVSTLELGDSALYLCASSLNSYEQYFGPGTRLTVT.

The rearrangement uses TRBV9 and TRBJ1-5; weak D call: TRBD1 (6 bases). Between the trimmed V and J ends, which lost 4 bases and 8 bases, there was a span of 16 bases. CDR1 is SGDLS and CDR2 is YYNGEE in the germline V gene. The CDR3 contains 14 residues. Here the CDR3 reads CASSSEWGPEPQHF. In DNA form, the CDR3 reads TGTGCCAGCAGCTCAGAGTGGGGGCCGGAGCCCCAGCATTTT. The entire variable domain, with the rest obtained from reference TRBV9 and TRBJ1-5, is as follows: DSGVTQTPKHLITATGQRVTLRCSPRSGDLSVYWYQQSLDQGLQFLIQYYNGEERAKGNILERFSAQQFPDLHSELNLSSLELGDSALYFCASSSEWGPEPQHFGDGTRLSIL.

The CDR3 reads CASSLGLGQGDTDTQYF. DNA for the CDR3: TGTGCCAGCAGCCTGGGTTTGGGGCAGGGGGACACTGATACGCAGTATTTT. This sequence joins TRBV5-4 and TRBJ2-3; 7 bases align to TRBD1. Germline trimming cut 4 bases from V and 6 bases from J; bases unmatched to any gene: 17. CDR3 length equals 17 residues. CDR1 is SGHNT, CDR2 YYREEE, per germline (reference sequence).

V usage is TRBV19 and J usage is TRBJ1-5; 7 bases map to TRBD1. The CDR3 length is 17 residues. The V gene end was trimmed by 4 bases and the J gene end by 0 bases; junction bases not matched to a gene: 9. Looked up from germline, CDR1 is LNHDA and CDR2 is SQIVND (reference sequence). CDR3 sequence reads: CASSTMGTDYSNQPQHF. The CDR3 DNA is TGTGCCAGTAGTACCATGGGGACAGATTATAGCAATCAGCCCCAGCATTTT.

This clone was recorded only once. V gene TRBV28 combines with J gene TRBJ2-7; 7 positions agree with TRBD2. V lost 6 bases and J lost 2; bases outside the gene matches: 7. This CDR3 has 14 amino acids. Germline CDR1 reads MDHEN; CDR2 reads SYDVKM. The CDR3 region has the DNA TGTGCCAGCAGGCGCCCCGCGGGGGCCTACGAGCAGTACTTC. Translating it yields CASRRPAGAYEQYF. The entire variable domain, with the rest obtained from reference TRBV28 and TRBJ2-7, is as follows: DVKVTQSSRYLVKRTGEKVFLECVQDMDHENMFWYRQDPGLGLRLIYFSYDVKMKEKGDIPEGYSVSREKKERFSLILESASTNQTSMYLCASRRPAGAYEQYFGPGTRLTVT.